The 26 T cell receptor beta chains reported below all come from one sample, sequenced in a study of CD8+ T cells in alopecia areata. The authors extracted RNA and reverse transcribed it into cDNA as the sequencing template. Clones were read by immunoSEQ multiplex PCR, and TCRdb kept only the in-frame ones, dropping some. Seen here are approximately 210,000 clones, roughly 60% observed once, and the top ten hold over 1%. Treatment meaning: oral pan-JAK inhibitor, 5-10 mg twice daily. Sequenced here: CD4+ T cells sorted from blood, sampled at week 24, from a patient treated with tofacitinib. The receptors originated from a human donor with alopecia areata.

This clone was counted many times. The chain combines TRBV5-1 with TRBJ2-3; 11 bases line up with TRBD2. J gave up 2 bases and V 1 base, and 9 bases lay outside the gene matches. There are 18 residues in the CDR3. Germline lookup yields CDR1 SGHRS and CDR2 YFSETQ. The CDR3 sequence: CASSLSPLAGASTDTQYF. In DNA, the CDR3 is TGCGCCAGCAGCTTGAGCCCACTAGCGGGGGCCTCCACAGATACGCAGTATTTT.

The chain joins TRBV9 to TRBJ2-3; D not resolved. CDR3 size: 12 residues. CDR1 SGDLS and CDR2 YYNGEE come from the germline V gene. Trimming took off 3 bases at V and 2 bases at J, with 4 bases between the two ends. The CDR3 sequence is CASSANTDTQYF. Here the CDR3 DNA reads TGTGCCAGCAGCGCGAACACAGATACGCAGTATTTT.

This CDR3 reads CASSRREFHEQYF. The CDR3 region has the DNA TGTGCCAGCAGCAGAAGGGAGTTCCACGAGCAGTACTTC. This chain connects TRBV5-7 to TRBJ2-7; perhaps TRBD2 as D (5 bases). TRBV5-7 qualifies as an ORF whose function is uncertain. The CDR3 consists of 13 residues. Trimming cost V 4 bases and J 5 bases, with 13 bases left between them.

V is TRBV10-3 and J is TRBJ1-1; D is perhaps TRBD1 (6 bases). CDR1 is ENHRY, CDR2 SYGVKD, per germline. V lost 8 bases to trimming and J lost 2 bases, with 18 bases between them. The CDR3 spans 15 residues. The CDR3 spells CAIRRGGEGNTEAFF. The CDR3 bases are TGTGCCATCCGGAGAGGGGGTGAGGGAAACACTGAAGCTTTCTTT.

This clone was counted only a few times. The CDR3 DNA follows: TGTGCCAGCAGTGATTCGGGGCCATCCCAAGAGACCCAGTACTTC. Its translation: CASSDSGPSQETQYF. This rearrangement joins TRBV25-1 to TRBJ2-5, with D perhaps TRBD1 or TRBD2 (5 bases each). The germline V and J ends were trimmed by 3 bases and 1 base, with 12 bases remaining between them. There are 15 residues in the CDR3. The germline gives CDR1 MGHDK, CDR2 SYGVNS. The full variable domain, with the rest looked up from reference TRBV25-1 and TRBJ2-5, is EADIYQTPRYLVIGTGKKITLECSQTMGHDKMYWYQQDPGMELHLIHYSYGVNSTEKGDLSSESTVSRIRTEHFPLTLESARPSHTSQYLCASSDSGPSQETQYFGPGTRLLVL.

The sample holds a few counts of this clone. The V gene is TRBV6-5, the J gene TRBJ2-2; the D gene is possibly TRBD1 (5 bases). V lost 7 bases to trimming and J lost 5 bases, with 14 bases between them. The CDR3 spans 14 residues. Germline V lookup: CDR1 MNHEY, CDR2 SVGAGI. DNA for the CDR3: TGTGCCAGCATGATACAGGTGTCGACCGGGGAGCTGTTTTTT. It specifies CASMIQVSTGELFF.

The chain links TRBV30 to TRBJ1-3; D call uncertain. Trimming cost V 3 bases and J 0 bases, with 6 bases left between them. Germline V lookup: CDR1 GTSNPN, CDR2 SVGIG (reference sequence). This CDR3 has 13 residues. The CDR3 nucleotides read TGTGCCTGGAGGGTGCGCTCTGGAAACACCATATATTTT. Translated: CAWRVRSGNTIYF. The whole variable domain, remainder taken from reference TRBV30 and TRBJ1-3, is SQTIHQWPATLVQPVGSPLSLECTVEGTSNPNLYWYRQAAGRGLQLLFYSVGIGQISSEVPQNLSASRPQDRQFILSSKKLLLSDSGFYLCAWRVRSGNTIYFGEGSWLTVV.

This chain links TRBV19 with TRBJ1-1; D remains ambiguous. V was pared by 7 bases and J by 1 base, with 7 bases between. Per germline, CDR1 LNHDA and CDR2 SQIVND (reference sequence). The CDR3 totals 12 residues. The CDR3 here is CASKPGNTEAFF. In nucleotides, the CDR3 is TGTGCCAGTAAGCCCGGGAACACTGAAGCTTTCTTT.

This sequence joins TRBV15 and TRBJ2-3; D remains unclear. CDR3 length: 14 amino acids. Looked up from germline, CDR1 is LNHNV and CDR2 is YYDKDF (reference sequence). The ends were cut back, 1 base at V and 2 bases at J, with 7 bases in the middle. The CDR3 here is CATSRAAPTDTQYF. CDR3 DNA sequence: TGTGCCACCAGCAGAGCAGCACCCACAGATACGCAGTATTTT. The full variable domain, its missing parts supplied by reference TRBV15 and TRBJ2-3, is DAMVIQNPRYQVTQFGKPVTLSCSQTLNHNVMYWYQQKSSQAPKLLFHYYDKDFNNEADTPDNFQSRRPNTSFCFLDIRSPGLGDTAMYLCATSRAAPTDTQYFGPGTRLTVL.

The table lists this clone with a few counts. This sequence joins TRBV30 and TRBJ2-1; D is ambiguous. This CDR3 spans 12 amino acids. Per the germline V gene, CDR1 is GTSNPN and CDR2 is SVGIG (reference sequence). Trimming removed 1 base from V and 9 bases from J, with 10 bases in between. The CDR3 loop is CAWSEWQSEQFF. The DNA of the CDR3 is TGTGCCTGGAGTGAGTGGCAGAGTGAGCAGTTCTTC.

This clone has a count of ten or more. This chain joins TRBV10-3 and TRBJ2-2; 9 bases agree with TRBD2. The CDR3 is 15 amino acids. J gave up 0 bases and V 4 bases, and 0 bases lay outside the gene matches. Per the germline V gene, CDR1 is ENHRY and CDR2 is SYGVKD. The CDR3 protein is CAISGLAANTGELFF. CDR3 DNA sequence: TGTGCCATCAGTGGACTAGCGGCGAACACCGGGGAGCTGTTTTTT.

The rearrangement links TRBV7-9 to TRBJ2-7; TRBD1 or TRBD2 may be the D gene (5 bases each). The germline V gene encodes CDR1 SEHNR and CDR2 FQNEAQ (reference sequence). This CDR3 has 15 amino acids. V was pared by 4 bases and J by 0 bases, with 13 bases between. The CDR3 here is CASSSGPESSYEQYF. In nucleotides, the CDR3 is TGTGCCAGCAGCTCGGGACCCGAGAGCTCCTACGAGCAGTACTTC.

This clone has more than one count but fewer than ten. DNA for the CDR3: TGTGCCAGCAGCTTAGATCGTGACGGATACAATGAGCAGTTCTTC. Translation: CASSLDRDGYNEQFF. The chain combines TRBV7-2 with TRBJ2-1; D uncertain. The length of the CDR3 is 15 residues. CDR1 SGHTA and CDR2 FQGNSA come from the germline V gene. The V end was cut by 1 base, the J end by 4 bases, with 11 bases between.

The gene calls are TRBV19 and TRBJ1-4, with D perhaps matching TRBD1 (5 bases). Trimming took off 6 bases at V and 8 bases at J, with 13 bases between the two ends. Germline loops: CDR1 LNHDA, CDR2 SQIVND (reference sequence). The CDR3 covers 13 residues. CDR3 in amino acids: CASSRAGHEKLFF. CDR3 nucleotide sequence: TGTGCCAGTAGCCGGGCAGGGCACGAAAAACTGTTTTTT.

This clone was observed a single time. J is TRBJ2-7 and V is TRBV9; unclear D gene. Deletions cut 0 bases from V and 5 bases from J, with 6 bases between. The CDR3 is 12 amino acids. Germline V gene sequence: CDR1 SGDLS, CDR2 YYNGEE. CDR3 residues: CASSVERDEQYF. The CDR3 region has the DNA TGTGCCAGCAGCGTAGAAAGGGACGAGCAGTACTTC.

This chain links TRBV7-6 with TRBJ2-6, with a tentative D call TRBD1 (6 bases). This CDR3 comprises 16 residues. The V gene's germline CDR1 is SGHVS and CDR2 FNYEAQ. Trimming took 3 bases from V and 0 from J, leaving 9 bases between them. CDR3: CASSLEGGSGANVLTF. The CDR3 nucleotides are TGTGCCAGCAGCTTGGAAGGGGGCTCTGGGGCCAACGTCCTGACTTTC.

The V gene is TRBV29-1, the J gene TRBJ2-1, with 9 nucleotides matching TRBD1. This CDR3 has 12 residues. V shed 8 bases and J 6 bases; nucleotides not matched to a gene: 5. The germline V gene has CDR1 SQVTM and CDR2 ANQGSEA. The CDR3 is CSSRQGVNEQFF. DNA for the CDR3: TGCAGCTCACGACAGGGGGTCAATGAGCAGTTCTTC.

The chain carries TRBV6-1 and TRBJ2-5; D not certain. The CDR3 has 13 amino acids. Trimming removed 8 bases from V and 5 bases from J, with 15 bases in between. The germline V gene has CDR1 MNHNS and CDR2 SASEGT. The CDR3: CASSGFQTETQYF. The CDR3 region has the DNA TGTGCCAGCTCCGGGTTCCAGACGGAGACCCAGTACTTC.

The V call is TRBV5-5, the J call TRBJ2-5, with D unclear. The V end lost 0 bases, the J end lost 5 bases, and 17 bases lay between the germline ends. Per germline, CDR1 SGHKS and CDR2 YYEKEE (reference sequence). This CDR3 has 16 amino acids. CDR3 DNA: TGTGCCAGCAGCTTGGTTCCTACCCGCGTGGGGGAGACCCAGTACTTC. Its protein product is CASSLVPTRVGETQYF.

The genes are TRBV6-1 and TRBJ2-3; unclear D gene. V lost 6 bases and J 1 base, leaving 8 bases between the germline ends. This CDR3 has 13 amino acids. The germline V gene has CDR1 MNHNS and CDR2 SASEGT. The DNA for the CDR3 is TGTGCCAGCAGCATCCGAGGCACAGATACGCAGTATTTT. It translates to CASSIRGTDTQYF.

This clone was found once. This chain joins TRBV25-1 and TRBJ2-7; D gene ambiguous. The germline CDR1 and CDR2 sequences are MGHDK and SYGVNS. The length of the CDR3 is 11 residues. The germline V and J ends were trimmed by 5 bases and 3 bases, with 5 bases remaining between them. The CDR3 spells CASSRLYEQYF. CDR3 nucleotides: TGTGCCAGCAGTCGACTCTACGAGCAGTACTTC.

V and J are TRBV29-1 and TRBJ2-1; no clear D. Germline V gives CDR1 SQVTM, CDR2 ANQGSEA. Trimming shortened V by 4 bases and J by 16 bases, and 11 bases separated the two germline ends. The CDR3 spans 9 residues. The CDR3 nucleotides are TGCAGCGTTGGGACCGATTCCTTCTTC. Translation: CSVGTDSFF.

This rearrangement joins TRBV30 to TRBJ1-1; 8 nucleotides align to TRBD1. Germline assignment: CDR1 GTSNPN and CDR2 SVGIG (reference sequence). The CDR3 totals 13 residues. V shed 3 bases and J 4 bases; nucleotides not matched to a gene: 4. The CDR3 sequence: CAWRQGAGTEAFF. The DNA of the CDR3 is TGTGCCTGGAGGCAGGGGGCCGGCACTGAAGCTTTCTTT.

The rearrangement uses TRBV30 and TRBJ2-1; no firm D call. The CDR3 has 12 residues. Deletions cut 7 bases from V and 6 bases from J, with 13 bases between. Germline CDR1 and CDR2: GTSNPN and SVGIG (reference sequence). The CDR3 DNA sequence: TGTGCCTTCACAGCGTTGGGCAATGAGCAGTTCTTC. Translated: CAFTALGNEQFF.

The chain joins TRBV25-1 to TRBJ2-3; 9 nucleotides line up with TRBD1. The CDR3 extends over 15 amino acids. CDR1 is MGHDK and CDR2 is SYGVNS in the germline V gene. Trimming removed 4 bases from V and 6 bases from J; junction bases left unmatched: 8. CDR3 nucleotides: TGTGCCAGCAGTGGATCCGGGACAGGGTTGGATACGCAGTATTTT. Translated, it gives CASSGSGTGLDTQYF.

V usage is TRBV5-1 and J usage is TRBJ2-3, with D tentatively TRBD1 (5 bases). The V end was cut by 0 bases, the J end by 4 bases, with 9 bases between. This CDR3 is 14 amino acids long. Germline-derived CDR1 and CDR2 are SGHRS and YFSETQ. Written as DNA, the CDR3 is TGCGCCAGCAGCTTGGGGGGCTGGGCAGATACGCAGTATTTT. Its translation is CASSLGGWADTQYF.